The 20 T cell receptor beta chains presented below share a single source sample, sequenced in a study of blood T cell repertoires in COVID-19. The table came from immunoSEQ multiplex PCR; TCRdb's copy has only in-frame clones and leaves some out. The data show 500,000 to 600,000 clones, less than 90% seen once. The sample consisted of peripheral blood. Source of these receptors: a woman aged 50 to 65 with COVID-19, enrolled during active disease.

This chain links TRBV18 with TRBJ2-1, with D maybe TRBD2 (6 bases). Looked up from germline, CDR1 is KGHSH and CDR2 is LQKENI. The CDR3 totals 13 residues. Trimming removed 3 bases at V and 7 bases at J, with 10 bases between. This chain's CDR3 is CASSPDSGNEQFF. The CDR3 region has the DNA TGTGCCAGCTCACCCGACAGCGGGAATGAGCAGTTCTTC.

The CDR3 here is CASRYEAPPYEQYF. The CDR3 DNA reads as TGTGCCAGCAGGTACGAGGCCCCTCCTTACGAGCAGTACTTC. The chain combines TRBV27 with TRBJ2-7; D remains ambiguous. Germline assignment: CDR1 MNHEY and CDR2 SMNVEV (reference sequence). Trimming removed 6 bases at V and 4 bases at J, with 16 bases between. The CDR3 contains 14 residues.

CDR3 amino acids: CASSTQVRAMNTEAFF. The CDR3, as DNA: TGTGCCAGCAGCACTCAGGTGAGAGCAATGAACACTGAAGCTTTCTTT. The chain has TRBV21-1 and TRBJ1-1; the table names TRBD1, a call not compared with the DNA. TRBV21-1 is a documented pseudogene. This CDR3 comprises 16 residues.

For this clone: Other DNA sequences within the sample encode an identical CDR3. V gene TRBV9 combines with J gene TRBJ2-2; 8 bases align to TRBD2. The germline V gene encodes CDR1 SGDLS and CDR2 YYNGEE. This CDR3 region has 15 residues. Trimming at V came to 1 base and at J to 3 bases, leaving 2 bases not matched to a gene. For the CDR3, the DNA is TGTGCCAGCAGCGTAAGCGGGGGCTACACCGGGGAGCTGTTTTTT. It is translated as CASSVSGGYTGELFF.

This clone appeared once. This chain connects TRBV7-8 to TRBJ2-2, with D perhaps TRBD2 (6 bases). Germline assignment: CDR1 SGHVS and CDR2 FQNEAQ. Trimming cost V 5 bases and J 2 bases, with 15 bases left between them. CDR3 size: 16 residues. The CDR3 loop is CASSALRDFNTGELFF. Here the CDR3 DNA reads TGTGCCAGCAGCGCACTCCGGGACTTTAACACCGGGGAGCTGTTTTTT.

The J gene is TRBJ1-6, the V gene TRBV5-1; D is ambiguous. V lost 3 bases to trimming and J lost 7 bases, with 14 bases between them. CDR1 and CDR2 (germline): SGHRS, YFSETQ. There are 15 residues in the CDR3. The CDR3 is CASSSGRENNSPLHF. The CDR3 bases are TGCGCCAGCAGCTCCGGGAGGGAAAACAATTCACCCCTCCACTTT.

This rearrangement joins TRBV25-1 to TRBJ1-1, with TRBD1 as a possible D gene (6 bases). V was shortened by 3 bases and J by 2 bases, with 10 bases between the two germline ends. Germline V lookup: CDR1 MGHDK, CDR2 SYGVNS. This CDR3 is built from 14 residues. The CDR3 region is CASSDGQRNTEAFF. The CDR3 DNA is TGTGCCAGCAGTGACGGACAGCGCAACACTGAAGCTTTCTTT.

Comments on this clone: This CDR3 is also generated by other DNA sequences in the sample. The CDR3 here is CASSLDRGSTDTQYF. CDR3 DNA: TGCGCCAGCAGCTTGGACAGGGGAAGCACAGATACGCAGTATTTT. The J gene is TRBJ2-3, the V gene TRBV5-1, with 7 positions matching TRBD1. The CDR3 loop spans 15 amino acids. CDR1 is SGHRS, CDR2 YFSETQ, per germline. V dropped 0 bases and J dropped 0; count of bases not matched to a gene: 1.

V gene TRBV30 combines with J gene TRBJ1-5; TRBD1 might be the D (5 bases). Trimming removed 2 bases from V and 3 bases from J, with 11 bases in between. CDR1 is GTSNPN and CDR2 is SVGIG in the germline V gene (reference sequence). The CDR3 is made up of 14 amino acids. CDR3 sequence: CAWSTETVNQPQHF. The CDR3, as DNA: TGTGCCTGGAGTACGGAGACAGTCAATCAGCCCCAGCATTTT.

This chain connects TRBV6-5 to TRBJ1-6; no definite D call. Trimming cost V 4 bases and J 3 bases, with 10 bases left between them. CDR1 MNHEY and CDR2 SVGAGI come from the germline V gene. CDR3 size: 15 residues. The CDR3 nucleotides read TGTGCCAGCAGTTCCGTCGCGGACTATAATTCACCCCTCCACTTT. It specifies CASSSVADYNSPLHF.

The chain carries TRBV2 and TRBJ1-1; TRBD1 is a possible D gene (5 bases). Germline CDR1 and CDR2: SNHLY and FYNNEI. The CDR3 covers 15 residues. V lost 0 bases, J lost 7 bases, and 15 bases lay in between. CDR3 sequence: CASSEASTGGNEAFF. Written as DNA, the CDR3 is TGTGCCAGCAGTGAAGCATCGACTGGGGGGAATGAAGCTTTCTTT.

The gene calls are TRBV6-5 and TRBJ2-7; unclear D gene. This CDR3 is built from 13 residues. CDR1 is MNHEY and CDR2 is SVGAGI in the germline V gene. With 4 bases removed from V and 6 bases from J, the gap between germline ends came to 13 bases. The CDR3 is CASSSPPFSEQYF. The CDR3 region has the DNA TGTGCCAGCAGTTCACCACCTTTCAGCGAGCAGTACTTC.

This clone has only a few counts. The CDR3 DNA reads TGTGCCAGCAGCCAACAGGGGAACACTGAAGCTTTCTTT. Its protein is CASSQQGNTEAFF. The V call is TRBV11-2, the J call TRBJ1-1; maybe TRBD1 (6 bases). The germline V gene has CDR1 SGHAT and CDR2 FQNNGV. This CDR3 spans 13 amino acids. The V end was cut by 5 bases, the J end by 1 base, with 8 bases between.

The chain recombines TRBV7-9 with TRBJ1-5; 8 bases align to TRBD1. The CDR3 length is 15 residues. The junction had 5 bases not matched to a gene; V was cut back by 5 bases and J by 2 bases. Germline V gene data show CDR1 as SEHNR and CDR2 as FQNEAQ (reference sequence). The CDR3 region is CASSGQGAGNQPQHF. The CDR3 DNA sequence: TGTGCCAGCAGCGGGCAGGGGGCCGGCAATCAGCCCCAGCATTTT.

The chain carries TRBV3-1 (or the pseudogene TRBV3-2) and TRBJ2-5, with D possibly TRBD2 on 5 matching bases. The CDR3 extends over 13 amino acids. V dropped 4 bases and J dropped 5 bases, with 11 bases sitting between them. The germline CDR1 and CDR2 sequences are LGHDT and YNNKEL (reference sequence). The CDR3 nucleotides read TGTGCCAGCAGCCGCGGGCGAGGCGAGACCCAGTACTTC. Translation: CASSRGRGETQYF.

The V gene is TRBV19, the J gene TRBJ2-5; D is possibly TRBD2 (5 bases). This CDR3 is 14 amino acids long. Trimming cost V 7 bases and J 2 bases, with 14 bases left between them. Germline V gives CDR1 LNHDA, CDR2 SQIVND (reference sequence). The chain's CDR3 is CASNRGVEQETQYF. CDR3 DNA: TGTGCCAGTAACCGGGGAGTAGAACAAGAGACCCAGTACTTC.

V usage is TRBV30 and J usage is TRBJ1-1; 10 positions match TRBD1. This CDR3 contains 17 residues. Trimming took 0 bases from V and 3 from J; bases not matched to a gene: 10. CDR1 and CDR2 (germline): GTSNPN, SVGIG (reference sequence). The CDR3 reads CAWSVFGTGARDTEAFF. CDR3 nucleotide sequence: TGTGCCTGGAGTGTATTCGGGACAGGGGCGCGGGACACTGAAGCTTTCTTT.

The chain recombines TRBV5-1 with TRBJ2-3, with 7 bases matching TRBD2. V shed 3 bases and J 2 bases; nucleotides not matched to a gene: 6. The V gene's germline CDR1 is SGHRS and CDR2 YFSETQ. This CDR3 has 15 amino acids. The CDR3: CASSSAGPPTDTQYF. Written as DNA, the CDR3 is TGCGCCAGCAGCTCAGCGGGACCACCCACAGATACGCAGTATTTT. The full variable domain, its missing parts supplied by reference TRBV5-1 and TRBJ2-3, is KAGVTQTPRYLIKTRGQQVTLSCSPISGHRSVSWYQQTPGQGLQFLFEYFSETQRNKGNFPGRFSGRQFSNSRSEMNVSTLELGDSALYLCASSSAGPPTDTQYFGPGTRLTVL.

This clone was detected only once. The missing conserved phenylalanine or tryptophan at the end of this CDR3 makes a read error likely. The DNA is omitted, as the CDR3 cannot be located on it reliably, and the CDR3 follows TCRdb's listing. The genes are TRBV2 and TRBJ1-3. The CDR3 comprises 12 residues, both ends counted. Germline V gene data show CDR1 as SNHLY and CDR2 as FYNNEI. The CDR3 here is CASKDYGLPINI.

This clone was seen only a few times. The chain carries TRBV5-8 and TRBJ1-5, with a weak D call TRBD1 (6 bases). Per germline, CDR1 SGHTS and CDR2 YDEGEE. Trimming removed 4 bases from V and 7 bases from J, with 21 bases in between. The CDR3 runs 16 residues. In nucleotides, the CDR3 is TGTGCCAGCAGCGATGGAGTGAGGGGGGGCAGACAGCCCCAGCATTTT. The encoded protein is CASSDGVRGGRQPQHF.